This entry describes one T cell receptor (beta chain). Its target is not known. The CDR3 is 14 amino acids. Trimming stripped 0 bases from V and 6 bases from J, with 11 bases between. Germline V gives CDR1 MNHEY, CDR2 SVGAGI. The data stem from a study of T cells in localized non-small cell lung cancer. Whole-study results and caveats: Appearing in adjacent lung were a median roughly 57 of the top 100 tumor clones. In the blood, greater T cell density corresponded to longer overall survival. Only one tumor region was sequenced, so heterogeneity remains possible. Uninvolved adjacent lung had more T cell clonality than any other tissue, topping tumor.

Only in-frame clones appear in the TCRdb table, and some are missing; sequencing was by immunoSEQ multiplex PCR. The table records about 70,000 clones, roughly 83% of them present only once. The chain recombines TRBV6-5 with TRBJ1-1, with D hard to call. This receptor was obtained from a female donor at least 60 years old with stage I lung adenocarcinoma. Sequenced material: peripheral blood, taken before any cancer treatment. CDR3 amino acids: CASSYSIDQAEAFF. As DNA, the CDR3 is TGTGCCAGCAGTTACTCCATCGATCAAGCTGAAGCTTTCTTT.